This passage covers 21 T cell receptor beta chains from one sample sequenced in a study of tumor-infiltrating lymphocytes in primary liver carcinoma. Researchers drew blood RNA from unsorted whole blood and extracted germline DNA as well. A primer matching the constant region was used to make TCR beta cDNA from 500 to 650 ng of total RNA. ARM-PCR was slightly modified, and three nested multiplex PCR rounds with it gave rise to the TCR beta libraries. TRBV1-TRBV30 forward primers paired with a C-beta reverse primer were used in the first two PCR rounds, which ran approximately 10 cycles each. TCRdb called the multiplex PCR reads again in MiXCR, with one record for every CDR3 protein. The profile shows hundreds of thousands of distinct CDR3 sequences, approximately 58% of them singletons. Sequencing was done on a sample of peripheral blood. These receptors were obtained from a woman in her twenties or thirties with primary liver carcinoma and hepatitis B virus infection.

The gene calls are TRBV30 and TRBJ2-3, with D perhaps assigned TRBD1 or TRBD2 (5 bases each). The length of the CDR3 is 14 residues. V lost 0 bases to trimming and J lost 3 bases, with 10 bases between them. Looked up from germline, CDR1 is GTSNPN and CDR2 is SVGIG (reference sequence). DNA of the CDR3: TGTGCCTGGAGTGTACATGGGGGAACAGATACGCAGTATTTT. Protein sequence: CAWSVHGGTDTQYF.

The chain combines TRBV6-1 with TRBJ1-1; 8 nucleotides match TRBD1. Germline loops: CDR1 MNHNS, CDR2 SASEGT. With 6 bases clipped from V and 0 bases from J, the junction kept 15 bases outside the gene matches. The length of the CDR3 is 18 residues. The CDR3 nucleotides read TGTGCCAGCAGCGCACCCAGGACAGGGTGGGGAGTGAACACTGAAGCTTTCTTT. This translates into CASSAPRTGWGVNTEAFF.

This clonotype was observed a few times. It may be a read error: a sequence one base away is much more abundant. This chain uses TRBV6-2 or TRBV6-3 with TRBJ2-7; D possibly corresponds to TRBD1 (6 bases). Trimming took off 2 bases at V and 4 bases at J, with 9 bases between the two ends. From germline, CDR1 is MNHEY and CDR2 SVGEGT. The CDR3 has 13 amino acids. The DNA for the CDR3 is TGTGCCAGCAGTTACAGGGGGTCTTACGAGCAGTACTTC. Encoded protein: CASSYRGSYEQYF.

The chain is built from TRBV28 and TRBJ2-5; 7 bases agree with TRBD1. Germline loops: CDR1 MDHEN, CDR2 SYDVKM. Trimming removed 9 bases from V and 7 bases from J; junction bases left unmatched: 11. There are 13 residues in the CDR3. The CDR3 here is CARGDRAAGTQYF. CDR3 DNA: TGTGCCAGGGGGGACAGAGCCGCGGGGACCCAGTACTTC.

This clonotype was seen repeatedly, ten times or more. The rearrangement joins TRBV6-5 to TRBJ2-1, with 10 bases identical to TRBD2. In germline, CDR1 is MNHEY, CDR2 SVGAGI. V dropped 2 bases and J dropped 0; count of bases not matched to a gene: 13. The CDR3 totals 20 residues. CDR3 loop: CASSYLRTSGMGSSYNEQFF. In nucleotides, the CDR3 is TGTGCCAGCAGTTACCTGCGTACTAGCGGGATGGGCAGCTCCTACAATGAGCAGTTCTTC.

Ten or more counts support this clonotype. The chain carries TRBV29-1 and TRBJ1-1, with a weak D call TRBD1 (6 bases). The CDR3 sequence is 12 residues long. CDR1 and CDR2 from the germline V gene are SQVTM and ANQGSEA. V shed 8 bases and J shed 2 bases, with 12 bases lying between them. Written as DNA, the CDR3 is TGCAGCACACAAGGGGGAAACACTGAAGCTTTCTTT. Amino acid sequence: CSTQGGNTEAFF.

As DNA, the CDR3 is TGTGCCAGCAGTTACGGGACAGGGATATATGGCTACACCTTC. It translates to CASSYGTGIYGYTF. The chain uses TRBV6-5 and TRBJ1-2; 9 bases fit TRBD1. From germline, CDR1 is MNHEY and CDR2 SVGAGI. V lost 2 bases to trimming and J lost 5 bases; unmatched junction nucleotides: 3. The CDR3 length is 14 residues.

This clonotype was seen ten or more times. This chain links TRBV6-2 or TRBV6-3 with TRBJ2-7; 11 bases line up with TRBD1. CDR3 length: 15 residues. V trimming: 2 bases; J trimming: 4 bases; junction bases outside the gene matches: 4. Germline CDR1 reads MNHEY; CDR2 reads SVGEGT. CDR3 sequence: CASSYTDRGPYEQYF. The CDR3, as DNA: TGTGCCAGCAGTTACACGGACAGGGGGCCATACGAGCAGTACTTC.

This chain joins TRBV18 and TRBJ2-5; maybe TRBD2 (5 bases). Deletions cut 0 bases from V and 1 base from J, with 12 bases between. The germline gives CDR1 KGHSH, CDR2 LQKENI. The CDR3 contains 16 residues. The CDR3 spells CASSPPDFWVQETQYF. The CDR3 coding sequence is TGTGCCAGCTCACCACCGGACTTTTGGGTCCAAGAGACCCAGTACTTC.

As to this clonotype: A read error may be the cause here, since a much bigger clone is one base away. Lacking the conserved final phenylalanine or tryptophan, this CDR3 likely reflects a read error. This sequence joins TRBV4-2 and TRBJ2-3; no reliable D call. The V gene's germline CDR1 is LGHNA and CDR2 YNFKEQ. This CDR3 has 14 amino acids. CDR3 in DNA: TGCGCCAGCAGCCTAGGACCTAGCACAGATACGCAGTATCTT. Translated: CASSLGPSTDTQYL.

This clonotype appeared once. At one end, the junction sequence differs from germline, possibly due to a read error. The rearrangement uses TRBV11-2 and TRBJ1-4; possibly TRBD1 for D (5 bases). The germline CDR1 and CDR2 sequences are SGHAT and FQNNGV. The CDR3 is made up of 13 amino acids. In nucleotides, the CDR3 is TGTGCCAGTAGCCCTGGGGGGTTGGGAAAAATGTTTTTT. Protein sequence: CASSPGGLGKMFF.

This clonotype was observed many times. CDR3 nucleotide sequence: TGTGCCAGCAGTTCTCTAGTGGGCCATGAGCAGTTCTTC. Amino acid sequence: CASSSLVGHEQFF. The chain employs TRBV12-3 or TRBV12-4 and TRBJ2-1; D call uncertain. The CDR3 runs 13 residues. Trimming took 4 bases from V and 8 from J, leaving 12 bases between them.

This clonotype has ten or more counts. The chain has TRBV4-2 and TRBJ2-1, with 8 bases identical to TRBD2. CDR1 and CDR2 (germline): LGHNA, YNFKEQ. CDR3 length: 16 amino acids. V shed 8 bases, J shed 1 base, and the junction held 10 bases outside the gene matches. Here the CDR3 DNA reads TGTGCCAGCTCGTCCGGGGGGGACCGTTCCTACAATGAGCAGTTCTTC. Protein: CASSSGGDRSYNEQFF.

This clonotype has a handful of counts. As DNA, the CDR3 is TGTGCCAGCAGTTTAATGGCGGGGAACACTGAAGCTTTCTTT. Translation gives CASSLMAGNTEAFF. The chain combines TRBV12-3 or TRBV12-4 with TRBJ1-1; D gene ambiguous. Trimming pared 2 bases from V and 1 base from J, leaving 8 bases between. The CDR3 extends over 14 amino acids.

The sample holds a few counts of this clonotype. The J gene is TRBJ2-3, the V gene TRBV12-3 or TRBV12-4, with TRBD2 identical over 7 bases. The V segment lost 10 bases and the J segment 6 bases; nucleotides outside the gene matches: 16. This CDR3 is built from 15 residues. The CDR3 DNA is TGTGCCAACACCCTTGGGGGTGCTAGCGGTGATACGCAGTATTTT. Residues: CANTLGGASGDTQYF.

This clonotype was seen many times. The chain joins TRBV11-2 to TRBJ2-5; 8 nucleotides align to TRBD1. Losses at the gene ends were 4 bases for V and 5 bases for J; bases not matched to a gene: 9. Germline lookup yields CDR1 SGHAT and CDR2 FQNNGV. CDR3 length: 15 amino acids. The DNA for the CDR3 is TGTGCCAGCAGCTCCCTCAGGGGGCTATGGGAGACCCAGTACTTC. Amino acid sequence: CASSSLRGLWETQYF.

The CDR3 here is CSVEPLRGYTF. The CDR3 DNA sequence: TGCAGCGTTGAACCCTTGAGAGGCTACACCTTC. The chain has TRBV29-1 and TRBJ1-2, with D hard to call. The CDR3 runs 11 residues. The germline gives CDR1 SQVTM, CDR2 ANQGSEA. V lost 2 bases to trimming and J lost 8 bases, with 9 bases between them.

The V call is TRBV6-1, the J call TRBJ2-3; 8 nucleotides align to TRBD2. Germline CDR1 is MNHNS and CDR2 is SASEGT. The CDR3 has 17 amino acids. J gave up 1 base and V 5 bases, and 11 bases lay outside the gene matches. The CDR3 nucleotides read TGTGCCAGCAGTCCCCGGGTAGCGGGAAGGGGCACAGATACGCAGTATTTT. As protein: CASSPRVAGRGTDTQYF.

This clonotype was recorded once. V usage is TRBV28 and J usage is TRBJ2-7, with 8 bases lining up with TRBD2. The V and J ends lost 3 bases and 2 bases, in that order; junction bases with no gene match: 3. The CDR3 is 14 residues long. Germline V gene lookup returns CDR1 MDHEN and CDR2 SYDVKM. This CDR3 reads CASSLTSATYEQYF. CDR3 nucleotide sequence: TGTGCCAGCAGTTTGACTAGCGCCACCTACGAGCAGTACTTC.

The chain joins TRBV21-1 to TRBJ2-1; no check of the table's D call, TRBD2, against the DNA was made. TRBV21-1 is a pseudogene. This CDR3 comprises 15 residues. The CDR3 DNA reads TGTGCCCACTTGCTAGCGGGTCTATCCTACAATGAGCAGTTCTTC. It specifies CAHLLAGLSYNEQFF.

In its sample, this clonotype was seen many times. The chain couples TRBV29-1 to TRBJ2-2; 9 bases are a match to TRBD2. V shed 5 bases and J 5 bases; nucleotides not matched to a gene: 15. The CDR3 loop spans 17 amino acids. CDR1 and CDR2 from the germline V gene are SQVTM and ANQGSEA. CDR3 loop: CSVRVSGSVVATGELFF. The CDR3 DNA follows: TGCAGCGTTAGGGTTAGCGGGAGTGTGGTAGCGACCGGGGAGCTGTTTTTT.